Below, one T cell receptor beta chain is given with its context. Its target is unknown. One base away lies a much larger clone, so this may be a sequencing read error. This sample is drawn from a study of molecular identifiers for immune sequencing clone quantification. Study-level points and caveats: Clones that exceeded 20 RNA copies held over 97% of effector molecules, yet under 1% in naive cells.

Per germline, CDR1 DFQATT and CDR2 SNEGSKA (reference sequence). V dropped 1 base and J dropped 0; count of bases not matched to a gene: 11. This CDR3 region has 18 residues. In TCRdb, the PCR reads were re-called with MiXCR into one record per CDR3 protein. The repertoire consists of about 630,000 distinct CDR3 sequences, with about 25% occurring once and the leading ten covering about 0.78%. This TCR was recovered from a human donor in good health. Some libraries in this study had Jurkat cell RNA spiked in. This chain links TRBV20-1 with TRBJ1-4; TRBD1 matches 7 bases. The sequenced sample consisted of naive CD8+ T cells from blood, with Jurkat cell RNA spiked in. Subset given: FACS-sorted CD8+CD4-CCR7+CD45RA+ naive T cells. CDR3 DNA sequence: TGCAGTGCTAGAGGTGATCAGGGGGAGGACGCAACTAATGAAAAACTGTTTTTT. Protein sequence: CSARGDQGEDATNEKLFF.